A single sample gave rise to the 5 T cell receptor beta chains below, sequenced in a study of T cells after posttransplantation cyclophosphamide. Busulfan-fludarabine conditioning, marrow transplant, and cyclophosphamide on days +3 and +4 were administered. Clones were sequenced by immunoSEQ multiplex PCR, and TCRdb holds only the in-frame ones, with some missing. Listed for the sample are tens of thousands of clones, none seen a single time. Source: PBMCs, taken after allogeneic stem cell transplant with posttransplant cyclophosphamide. The origin of the receptors is a young adult male patient who received an allogeneic stem cell transplant from a related donor, was CMV-positive, and had no GVHD. A share of the T cells may be of graft donor origin.

At least ten counts were recorded for this clone. V is TRBV6-1 and J is TRBJ1-4, with D perhaps matching TRBD1 (5 bases). Between the trimmed V and J ends, which lost 4 bases and 8 bases, there was a span of 14 bases. This CDR3 region has 14 residues. Germline CDR1 is MNHNS and CDR2 is SASEGT. The CDR3 sequence: CASSVVGAGEKLFF. For the CDR3, the DNA is TGTGCCAGCAGTGTGGTTGGGGCGGGGGAAAAACTGTTTTTT.

J is TRBJ2-5 and V is TRBV27; perhaps TRBD1 as D (6 bases). The V end was cut by 3 bases, the J end by 6 bases, with 17 bases between. CDR1 is MNHEY and CDR2 is SMNVEV in the germline V gene (reference sequence). This CDR3 has 15 residues. CDR3 region: CASSFLGGLGKTQYF. In nucleotides, the CDR3 is TGTGCCAGCAGTTTTCTTGGGGGCCTGGGGAAGACCCAGTACTTC.

This clone was seen ten or more times. The rearrangement links TRBV11-2 to TRBJ2-1; 11 bases map to TRBD2. The V gene's germline CDR1 is SGHAT and CDR2 FQNNGV. This CDR3 is built from 14 residues. V lost 0 bases and J lost 10; bases outside the gene matches: 2. This chain's CDR3 is CASSLELAGVEQFF. The CDR3 bases are TGTGCCAGCAGCTTAGAACTAGCGGGAGTAGAGCAGTTCTTC.

This clone was found many times. The chain is built from TRBV7-9 and TRBJ1-1; D might be TRBD1 (6 bases). The V end was cut by 0 bases, the J end by 0 bases, with 8 bases between. Germline CDR1 SEHNR, CDR2 FQNEAQ (reference sequence). This CDR3 has 15 residues. CDR3 nucleotide sequence: TGTGCCAGCAGCTTAGCGCAGGGGATGAACACTGAAGCTTTCTTT. Protein sequence: CASSLAQGMNTEAFF.

This clone was detected ten times or more. The J gene is TRBJ2-3, the V gene TRBV4-1; TRBD1 matches at 9 bases. The germline V gene has CDR1 MGHRA and CDR2 YSYEKL. Losses at the gene ends were 3 bases for V and 4 bases for J; bases not matched to a gene: 8. This CDR3 spans 16 amino acids. The CDR3 region has the DNA TGCGCCAGCAGCCACCAGACAGGGGGGAGCGCAGATACGCAGTATTTT. It specifies CASSHQTGGSADTQYF.